This T cell receptor (beta chain) was captured in a study of T-cell memory formation after mild COVID-19. The 5'RACE method, run with constant-segment primers, produced TCR alpha and TCR beta cDNA libraries (carrying sample barcodes and UMIs). One entry per CDR3 protein, called by TCRdb with MiXCR from the 5' RACE reads. The sample has around 430,000 distinct CDR3 sequences, 16% seen once. Points on this clonotype: Its matching antigen is unknown.

The CDR3 loop spans 14 amino acids. Germline V lookup: CDR1 MDHEN, CDR2 SYDVKM. V gave up 10 bases and J gave up 6 bases, with 22 bases separating them. Study results and limitations: Clones that got smaller from day 15 to 85 had even CD4/CD8, while clones growing later tipped toward CD4+. CD8+ contracting clones occupied EMRA, while CD4+ ones occupied mainly CM and EM. Pre-infection memory harbored some responding clones, suggesting cross-reactive memory joined.

The receptor comes from a man younger than 30 who had mild COVID-19 (a few samples of this study predate the infection). Cell type and time point are not known. The genes are TRBV28 and TRBJ2-7, with TRBD1 as a possible D gene (6 bases). The sample taken for sequencing was PBMCs or a T cell subset sorted from them (not recorded which). CDR3 sequence reads: CATLGETRGSEQYF. CDR3 DNA: TGTGCCACCCTAGGGGAAACGAGGGGGTCCGAGCAGTACTTC.